The following is a T cell receptor (beta chain) sequence with its context. PCR involved 60 Vbeta and 13 Jbeta primers. TCRdb keeps only in-frame clones here, not all; method: immunoSEQ multiplex PCR. The data contain approximately 190,000 clones, roughly 80% of them singletons. The data were obtained in a study of cytomegalovirus exposure and HLA in healthy donors. There are 14 residues in the CDR3. Germline V gene sequence: CDR1 LNHDA, CDR2 SQIVND (reference sequence). V was clipped by 9 bases and J by 8 bases; unmatched bases: 15. The origin of this receptor is a middle-aged man in good health and CMV-seropositive. The specimen was PBMCs. This chain joins TRBV19 and TRBJ1-2; 7 bases match TRBD1. CDR3 DNA sequence: TGTGCCAGCTTTGAGGGGACAGCTGCTACGGGCTACACCTTC. This sequence encodes CASFEGTAATGYTF.